The rows below give T cell receptor beta chains drawn from one sample of a study of CD8 T cells in Susac syndrome. TCRdb recomputed calls from the immunoSEQ multiplex PCR reads with MiXCR, one row per CDR3 protein. The table lists more than 150,000 distinct CDR3 sequences, almost 96% of them singletons. Input material: CD4+ T cells from PBMCs. Every receptor here comes from a human donor with Susac syndrome. Both conserved end residues are part of each CDR3. The order of the fields is CDR3 DNA, CDR3 protein, clone size, J gene, D gene, V gene. D genes are given only for firm matches. Size tells how often a clone was seen (once, few, many) or the class of an expanded clone, and some rows leave it out.

TGTGCCAGCAGCGACAGGACAGGCAATCAGCCCCAGCATTTT | CASSDRTGNQPQHF | NA | TRBJ1-5 | NA | TRBV6-2/TRBV6-3
TGTGCCAGCAGTCACTCGGGACGGCTCCAAGAGACCCAGTACTTC | CASSHSGRLQETQYF | NA | TRBJ2-5 | NA | TRBV12-3/TRBV12-4
TGTGCCAGTAGTCCCCGGACAGCAACCTACGAGCAGTACTTC | CASSPRTATYEQYF | NA | TRBJ2-7 | NA | TRBV19
TGTGCCAGCAGTTTAGAAATGGGTTCTGCCGGGGCCAACGTCCTGACTTTC | CASSLEMGSAGANVLTF | once | TRBJ2-6 | NA | TRBV12-3/TRBV12-4
TGCAGTGCAAGGGGGGCGGGTCAGCCCCAGCATTTT | CSARGAGQPQHF | NA | TRBJ1-5 | NA | TRBV20-1
TGTGCCAGCAGCTTAGGCCTAGGGGGTACAGATACGCAGTATTTT | CASSLGLGGTDTQYF | NA | TRBJ2-3 | NA | TRBV11-2
TGTGCCAGCTCACCCGGACAGCGCGAGCAGTACTTC | CASSPGQREQYF | NA | TRBJ2-7 | NA | TRBV18
TGCAGTGCTAGGGGAACCGGGGAGCTGTTTTTT | CSARGTGELFF | NA | TRBJ2-2 | NA | TRBV20-1
TGCGCCAGCAGCCCGGACGGTGCTCGGAACACTGAAGCTTTCTTT | CASSPDGARNTEAFF | NA | TRBJ1-1 | NA | TRBV4-1
TGTGCCAGTAGTATAGGGGGCAACCCGAATGAAAAACTGTTTTTT | CASSIGGNPNEKLFF | once | TRBJ1-4 | NA | TRBV19
TGTGCCAGTGAAGACCACGAGCAGTACTTC | CASEDHEQYF | NA | TRBJ2-7 | NA | TRBV2
TGCAGTGCTATTGATCCGGGAACAGGGCCCCATGAGCAGTTCTTC | CSAIDPGTGPHEQFF | once | TRBJ2-1 | NA | TRBV20-1
TGTGCCAGCAGTTTACCCTCCGGGATCCCCCATGGAGACAATGAGCAGTTCTTC | CASSLPSGIPHGDNEQFF | NA | TRBJ2-1 | NA | TRBV27
TGCGCCAGCAGCTACGGACTGGACCAAGAGACCCAGTACTTC | CASSYGLDQETQYF | NA | TRBJ2-5 | NA | TRBV5-1
TGTTCCAGCAGCTTCAGCCGGGACAGCACCTATGGCTACACCTTC | CSSSFSRDSTYGYTF | once | TRBJ1-2 | TRBD1 | TRBV7-9
TGTGCCAGCAGCGACACGACAGGGCTTGGCACTGAAGCTTTCTTT | CASSDTTGLGTEAFF | NA | TRBJ1-1 | TRBD1 | TRBV7-9
TGTGCCAGCAGTAAGGGGGTGGTGGACCAGTACTTC | CASSKGVVDQYF | NA | TRBJ2-5 | NA | TRBV6-2/TRBV6-3
TGCAGTGCTCGACAGGGGCTTCAGCCCCAGCATTTT | CSARQGLQPQHF | NA | TRBJ1-5 | TRBD1 | TRBV20-1
TGTGCCAGCAGCTTAACGGTAATCGATGGCGAGCAGTACTTC | CASSLTVIDGEQYF | few | TRBJ2-7 | NA | TRBV11-1
TGTGCCAGCAGCTCTAGCCCAGCGGGGGGGCCGGCAGATACGCAGTATTTT | CASSSSPAGGPADTQYF | NA | TRBJ2-3 | TRBD2 | TRBV13
TGTGCCAGTACTCTCGGAGGATTCTCTGGAAACACCATATATTTT | CASTLGGFSGNTIYF | NA | TRBJ1-3 | NA | TRBV19
TGCAGCGTTGTCGGGACAGCGTCCTACGAGCAGTACTTC | CSVVGTASYEQYF | NA | TRBJ2-7 | TRBD1 | TRBV29-1
TGTGCCAGCAGCAGGGGGGCACGAGGCACCGGGGAGCTGTTTTTT | CASSRGARGTGELFF | NA | TRBJ2-2 | NA | TRBV6-5
TGTGCCAGCAGCGTAGCTGGGACAGTCACTGAAGCTTTCTTT | CASSVAGTVTEAFF | NA | TRBJ1-1 | TRBD1 | TRBV9
TGCAGTGCACTGCATACCTACCAAGAGACCCAGTACTTC | CSALHTYQETQYF | NA | TRBJ2-5 | NA | TRBV20-1